These 7 T cell receptor beta chains came from one sample sequenced in a study of spatial heterogeneity in lung cancer (dated by TCRdb to between 2019 and 2020). The library was built by means of 5' RACE. Sequencing used a NextSeq 500. TCRdb itself trimmed the public reads at Q25 with fastp, ran MiXCR and retained productive beta chains. Records with the same CDR3 protein are collapsed into one entry carrying the most frequent genes and DNA. The sample table shows roughly 2,600 distinct CDR3 sequences, and roughly 56% are seen once. Roughly 9.7% of the sample is held by the ten biggest clonotypes. The time point label, as the study defines it: blood at routine non-recurrence follow-up after resection. The source was PBMCs, collected at follow-up. The receptor set was obtained from a female donor with early-stage non-small cell lung cancer.

A note on this clonotype: Found in a library prepared for alpha chains, this beta chain is an off-target read, and its abundance has little meaning. The chain carries TRBV4-1 and TRBJ2-1; D unclear. V lost 0 bases to trimming and J lost 12 bases, with 9 bases between them. CDR1 MGHRA and CDR2 YSYEKL come from the germline V gene. CDR3 length: 12 residues. The CDR3 loop reads CASSQDEVWQFF. In DNA, the CDR3 is TGCGCCAGCAGCCAAGATGAGGTATGGCAGTTCTTC.

To note about this clonotype: This beta chain slipped into a library made for alpha chains as a stray read, so its size is not meaningful. The V gene is TRBV6-1, the J gene TRBJ2-1; a possible D gene is TRBD2 (7 bases). There are 15 residues in the CDR3. Trimming took off 10 bases at V and 10 bases at J, with 26 bases between the two ends. CDR1 and CDR2 from the germline V gene are MNHNS and SASEGT. The CDR3 here is CATTREAGARREQFF. In DNA, the CDR3 is TGTGCCACCACCCGCGAGGCGGGGGCGCGGCGCGAGCAGTTCTTC.

With regard to this clonotype: This beta chain turned up in a library designed for alpha chains; as an off-target read, its abundance says little. The V call is TRBV9, the J call TRBJ1-6, with D unclear. The V gene lost 2 bases and the J gene lost 6 bases, with 9 bases spanning the gap. This CDR3 has 14 residues. The germline CDR1 and CDR2 sequences are SGDLS and YYNGEE. CDR3 in amino acids: CASSVSAGNSPLHF. CDR3 DNA: TGTGCCAGCAGCGTGAGTGCGGGTAATTCACCCCTCCACTTT.

Details on this clonotype: A library prepared for alpha chains yielded this beta chain as an off-target read; its size is of little meaning. The chain is built from TRBV10-3 and TRBJ2-5; D is perhaps TRBD2 (5 bases). Trimming removed 8 bases from V and 2 bases from J, with 9 bases in between. Germline V gene data show CDR1 as ENHRY and CDR2 as SYGVKD. The CDR3 spans 12 residues. The CDR3 DNA follows: TGTGCCATCTCGTCGGGACAAGAGACCCAGTACTTC. Protein product: CAISSGQETQYF.

This clonotype was found a few times. This beta chain was picked up by a library intended for alpha chains and is off target, so its count carries little meaning. In DNA, the CDR3 is TGTGCCAGCAGTCCCGTACGCGAGCAGTACTTC. Translating gives CASSPVREQYF. The rearrangement links TRBV3-1 to TRBJ2-7; D gene uncertain. This CDR3 is 11 amino acids long. Per the germline V gene, CDR1 is LGHDT and CDR2 is YNNKEL (reference sequence). V shed 6 bases and J shed 6 bases, with 9 bases lying between them.

Comment on this clonotype: Since it is a stray read in a library aimed at alpha chains, this beta chain has a size that is not meaningful. The rearrangement uses TRBV12-3 or TRBV12-4 and TRBJ2-1, with TRBD1 identical over 7 bases. This CDR3 is 14 amino acids long. V shed 7 bases and J 7 bases; nucleotides not matched to a gene: 10. CDR3 coding DNA: TGTGCCAGCAACCCGACAGGGCCGAATAATGAGCAGTTCTTC. Translating gives CASNPTGPNNEQFF.

Notes on this clonotype: Found in a library prepared for alpha chains, this beta chain is an off-target read, and its abundance has little meaning. The V call is TRBV10-2, the J call TRBJ2-7; unclear D gene. V lost 8 bases and J lost 6, with 14 bases in between. CDR3 length: 12 amino acids. Germline loops: CDR1 WSHSY, CDR2 SAAADI. The CDR3 DNA reads as TGCGCCAGCGCGATCTCCATCGGCGAGCAGTACTTC. It yields the protein CASAISIGEQYF.